This TCR beta chain came from a study of T cell repertoires in cytomegalovirus infection. Across the whole study: TCR beta signatures that were public indicated CMV infection and matching HLA type.

TCRdb re-called the reads through MiXCR, storing one row per CDR3 protein. The sample carries 110,000 to 150,000 distinct CDR3 sequences, 32% recorded once. Whole-study results and caveats: Ex vivo, HLA-C-restricted CMV-specific TCR beta clonotypes prevailed over the rest of the response.

This clonotype was counted at least ten times. Its antigen is undetermined. Trimming left V 1 base short and J 0 bases short, with 7 bases between. The CDR3 sequence is 14 residues long. Germline V lookup: CDR1 SGHRS, CDR2 YFSETQ. The V call is TRBV5-1, the J call TRBJ1-1, with D tentatively TRBD1 (5 bases). This TCR derives from a human donor in good health (CMV status not recorded). Some clones in this sample may be carry-over from other donors' samples. The sequences come from CD8+ T cells from cultured PBMCs, collected from culture after CMV antigen stimulation. CDR3 in amino acids: CASSLIGVNTEAFF. DNA of the CDR3: TGCGCCAGCAGCTTGATAGGGGTGAACACTGAAGCTTTCTTT.